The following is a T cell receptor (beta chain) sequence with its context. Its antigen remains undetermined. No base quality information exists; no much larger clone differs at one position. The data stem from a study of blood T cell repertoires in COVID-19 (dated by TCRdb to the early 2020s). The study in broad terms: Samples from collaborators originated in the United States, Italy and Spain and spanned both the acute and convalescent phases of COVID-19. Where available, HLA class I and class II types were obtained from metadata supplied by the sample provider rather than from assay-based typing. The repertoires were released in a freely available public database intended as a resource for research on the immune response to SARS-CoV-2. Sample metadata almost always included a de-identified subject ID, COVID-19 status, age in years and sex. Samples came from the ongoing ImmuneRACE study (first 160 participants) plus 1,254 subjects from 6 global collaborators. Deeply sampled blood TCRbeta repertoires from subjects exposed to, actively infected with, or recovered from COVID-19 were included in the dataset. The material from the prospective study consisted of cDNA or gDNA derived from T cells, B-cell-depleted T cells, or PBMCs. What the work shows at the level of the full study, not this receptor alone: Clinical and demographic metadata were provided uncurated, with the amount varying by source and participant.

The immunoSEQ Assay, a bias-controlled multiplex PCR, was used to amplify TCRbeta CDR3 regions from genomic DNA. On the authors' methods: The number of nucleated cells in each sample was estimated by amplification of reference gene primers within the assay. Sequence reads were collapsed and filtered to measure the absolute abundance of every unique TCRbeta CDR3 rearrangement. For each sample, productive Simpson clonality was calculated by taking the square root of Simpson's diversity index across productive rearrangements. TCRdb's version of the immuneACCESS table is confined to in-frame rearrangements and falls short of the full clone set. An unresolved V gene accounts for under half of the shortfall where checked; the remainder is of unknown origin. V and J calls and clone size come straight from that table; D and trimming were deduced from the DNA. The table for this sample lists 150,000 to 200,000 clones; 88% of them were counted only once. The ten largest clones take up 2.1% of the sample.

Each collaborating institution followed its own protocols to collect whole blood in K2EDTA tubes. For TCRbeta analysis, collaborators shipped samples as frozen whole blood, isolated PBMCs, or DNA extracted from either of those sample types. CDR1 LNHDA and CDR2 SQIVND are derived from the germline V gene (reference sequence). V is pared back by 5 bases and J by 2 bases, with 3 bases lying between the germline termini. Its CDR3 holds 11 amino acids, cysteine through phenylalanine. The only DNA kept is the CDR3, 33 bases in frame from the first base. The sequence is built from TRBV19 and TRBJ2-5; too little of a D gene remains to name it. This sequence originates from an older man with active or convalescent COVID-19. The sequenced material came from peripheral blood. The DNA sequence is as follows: TGTGCCAGTAGTGTACAAGAGACCCAGTACTTC. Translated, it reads CASSVQETQYF.